This TCR beta chain was documented in a study of shared clonotypes between healthy human individuals. The CDR3 has 15 amino acids. The V and J ends lost 0 bases and 4 bases respectively, with 15 bases between them. Germline V gives CDR1 GTSNPN, CDR2 SVGIG (reference sequence). Profiled with immunoSEQ multiplex PCR; TCRdb holds only in-frame clones, not every one. Here the sample spans more than 2 million clones, 90% to 96% being singletons. Sequencing input: naive CD4+ T cells sorted from blood. The subset: CD45RA+ positively selected. The V and J genes are TRBV30 and TRBJ1-2, with D hard to call. This TCR came from a man aged 18 to 35 in good health. The CDR3 nucleotides read TGTGCCTGGAGTGTCCCCCGGGTGCGCGTCTATGGCTACACCTTC. Translated, it gives CAWSVPRVRVYGYTF.